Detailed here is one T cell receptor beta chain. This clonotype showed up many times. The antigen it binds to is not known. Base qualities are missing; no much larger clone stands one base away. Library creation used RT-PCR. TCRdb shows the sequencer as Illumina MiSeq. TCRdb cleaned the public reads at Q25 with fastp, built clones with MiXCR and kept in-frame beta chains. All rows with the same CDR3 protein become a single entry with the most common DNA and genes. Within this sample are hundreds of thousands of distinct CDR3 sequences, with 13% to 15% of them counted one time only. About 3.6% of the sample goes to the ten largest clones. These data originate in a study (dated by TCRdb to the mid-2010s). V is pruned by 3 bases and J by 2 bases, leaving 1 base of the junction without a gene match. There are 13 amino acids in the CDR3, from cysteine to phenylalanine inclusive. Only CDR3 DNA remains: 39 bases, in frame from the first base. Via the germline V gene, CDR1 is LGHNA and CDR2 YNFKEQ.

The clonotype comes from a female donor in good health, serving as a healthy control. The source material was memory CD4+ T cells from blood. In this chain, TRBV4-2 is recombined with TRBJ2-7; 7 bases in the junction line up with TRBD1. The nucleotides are TGTGCCAGCAGCCAGGGACAGACCTACGAGCAGTACTTC. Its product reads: CASSQGQTYEQYF.